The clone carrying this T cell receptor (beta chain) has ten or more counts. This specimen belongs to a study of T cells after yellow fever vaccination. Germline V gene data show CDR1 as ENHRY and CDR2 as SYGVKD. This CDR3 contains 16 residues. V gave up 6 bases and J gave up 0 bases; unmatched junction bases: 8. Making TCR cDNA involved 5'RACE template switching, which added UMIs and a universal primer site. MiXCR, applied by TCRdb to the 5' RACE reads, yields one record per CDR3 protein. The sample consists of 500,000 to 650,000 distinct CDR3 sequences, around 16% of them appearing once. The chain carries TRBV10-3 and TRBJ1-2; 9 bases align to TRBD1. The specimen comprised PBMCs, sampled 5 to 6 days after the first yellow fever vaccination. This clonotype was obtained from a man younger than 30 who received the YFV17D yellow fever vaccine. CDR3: CAISALGTGPNYGYTF. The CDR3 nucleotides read TGTGCCATCAGCGCTCTCGGGACAGGGCCTAACTATGGCTACACCTTC.